These 12 T cell receptor beta chains share one sample of origin, sequenced in a study of blood T cell repertoires in COVID-19. Produced via immunoSEQ multiplex PCR; TCRdb's table is partial and in-frame only. The sample contains hundreds of thousands of clones, 85% of which appear only once. Input material: PBMCs or T cells enriched from blood (not recorded which). The receptors come from a woman aged 45-65 years who had recovered from COVID-19.

The V and J genes are TRBV19 and TRBJ1-3, with 8 bases aligning to TRBD1. CDR3 length: 15 amino acids. Trimming removed 5 bases from V and 2 bases from J; junction bases left unmatched: 5. Per germline, CDR1 LNHDA and CDR2 SQIVND (reference sequence). CDR3: CASSWDRSAGNTIYF. Written as DNA, the CDR3 is TGTGCCAGTAGTTGGGACAGGTCAGCTGGAAACACCATATATTTT.

The gene calls are TRBV30 and TRBJ1-1; 7 nucleotides match TRBD1. Losses at the gene ends were 0 bases for V and 3 bases for J; bases not matched to a gene: 1. From germline, CDR1 is GTSNPN and CDR2 SVGIG (reference sequence). The CDR3 length is 13 residues. In DNA form, the CDR3 reads TGTGCCTGGAGTGTACAGGGGCACACTGAAGCTTTCTTT. Amino acids: CAWSVQGHTEAFF. The complete variable domain, with remaining parts taken from reference TRBV30 and TRBJ1-1, reads SQTIHQWPATLVQPVGSPLSLECTVEGTSNPNLYWYRQAAGRGLQLLFYSVGIGQISSEVPQNLSASRPQDRQFILSSKKLLLSDSGFYLCAWSVQGHTEAFFGQGTRLTVV.

The chain couples TRBV20-1 to TRBJ2-3; no clear D gene. The CDR3 totals 10 residues. Trimming took off 5 bases at V and 4 bases at J, with 4 bases between the two ends. The germline V gene has CDR1 DFQATT and CDR2 SNEGSKA (reference sequence). CDR3 nucleotide sequence: TGCAGTGCTCAGTCAGATACGCAGTATTTT. Its protein is CSAQSDTQYF.

The V and J genes are TRBV11-2 and TRBJ2-3; 8 bases map to TRBD1. V dropped 4 bases and J dropped 5; count of bases not matched to a gene: 5. Germline CDR1 reads SGHAT; CDR2 reads FQNNGV. The CDR3 length is 14 residues. The DNA for the CDR3 is TGTGCCAGCAGCTCGGGACAGGCGGGAGATACGCAGTATTTT. Amino acid sequence: CASSSGQAGDTQYF. Together with reference TRBV11-2 and TRBJ2-3, the CDR3 gives the full variable domain: EAGVAQSPRYKIIEKRQSVAFWCNPISGHATLYWYQQILGQGPKLLIQFQNNGVVDDSQLPKDRFSAERLKGVDSTLKIQPAKLEDSAVYLCASSSGQAGDTQYFGPGTRLTVL.

The rearrangement joins TRBV5-4 to TRBJ1-3, with 8 bases matching TRBD1. The CDR3 length is 14 residues. Trimming took 3 bases from V and 6 from J; bases not matched to a gene: 5. CDR1 SGHNT and CDR2 YYREEE come from the germline V gene (reference sequence). The CDR3 DNA follows: TGTGCCAGCAGCTCACAACAGGGGGTAAACACCATATATTTT. Translating it yields CASSSQQGVNTIYF.

This clone is a singleton in its sample. The genes are TRBV7-9 and TRBJ2-3; TRBD2 might be the D (6 bases). Trimming pared 3 bases from V and 3 bases from J, leaving 16 bases between. The CDR3 totals 16 residues. The germline gives CDR1 SEHNR, CDR2 FQNEAQ (reference sequence). This CDR3 reads CASSFLEGRRTDTQYF. CDR3 coding DNA: TGTGCCAGCAGCTTCTTGGAAGGGAGGAGGACAGATACGCAGTATTTT.

This chain connects TRBV9 to TRBJ2-5; 13 positions agree with TRBD2. Unmatched junction bases numbered 16, after V lost 4 bases and J lost 4 bases. The germline gives CDR1 SGDLS, CDR2 YYNGEE. The CDR3 extends over 19 amino acids. CDR3 loop: CASSPPPGLAGRGGETQYF. In DNA, the CDR3 is TGTGCCAGCAGCCCCCCCCCGGGACTAGCGGGAAGAGGAGGAGAGACCCAGTACTTC.

This rearrangement joins TRBV4-2 to TRBJ2-7; 9 nucleotides line up with TRBD2. Germline V lookup: CDR1 LGHNA, CDR2 YNFKEQ. This CDR3 comprises 20 residues. V lost 4 bases to trimming and J lost 0 bases; unmatched junction nucleotides: 19. In nucleotides, the CDR3 is TGTGCCAGCAGCCCAACCATAGCGGGAGCCAGGGGATTAAGCTCCTACGAGCAGTACTTC. It specifies CASSPTIAGARGLSSYEQYF.

In nucleotides, the CDR3 is TGCGCCAGCAGCCCTTCGGGTGGGGGGAATTCACCCCTCCACTTT. Protein: CASSPSGGGNSPLHF. The rearrangement links TRBV4-1 to TRBJ1-6; tentative D call: TRBD1 (5 bases). The CDR3 totals 15 residues. CDR1 and CDR2 from the germline V gene are MGHRA and YSYEKL. The V end lost 4 bases, the J end lost 7 bases, and 14 bases lay between the germline ends.

This chain uses TRBV30 with TRBJ1-5; the D gene is possibly TRBD1 (5 bases). This CDR3 has 13 amino acids. Germline-derived CDR1 and CDR2 are GTSNPN and SVGIG (reference sequence). CDR3 in DNA: TGTGCAAGGCTGGGGGGAGGCAATCAGCCCCAGCATTTT. Protein sequence: CARLGGGNQPQHF.

The chain recombines TRBV2 with TRBJ2-5; maybe TRBD2 (5 bases). Germline V gives CDR1 SNHLY, CDR2 FYNNEI. Between the trimmed V and J ends, which lost 5 bases and 0 bases, there was a span of 10 bases. This CDR3 is built from 14 residues. The CDR3 loop reads CASSRPGYQETQYF. The CDR3 DNA follows: TGTGCCAGCAGTCGACCGGGGTACCAAGAGACCCAGTACTTC.

The chain carries TRBV11-2 and TRBJ1-5; D perhaps matches TRBD1 (5 bases). The CDR3 sequence is 16 residues long. Germline CDR1 reads SGHAT; CDR2 reads FQNNGV. Deletions cut 5 bases from V and 2 bases from J, with 16 bases between. CDR3 DNA: TGTGCCAGCAGCCCGAATTGGGGGGGTGGCAATCAGCCCCAGCATTTT. Its protein is CASSPNWGGGNQPQHF.